This T cell receptor beta chain stems from a study of OX40 agonist ivuxolimab in advanced cancers. Study-level background: Ivuxolimab is an agonistic anti-OX40 (CD134) antibody, and patients were treated with it.

Study results and caveats: Expanded clones tended on average to be more numerous among CD8+ T cells than CD4+. Certain nonresponders likewise exhibited a low normalized T-cell clonal expansion. Among the least clonally expanded were partial responders at 0.1-3.0 mg/kg.

This CDR3 comprises 13 residues. Germline V gene data show CDR1 as LNHDA and CDR2 as SQIVND (reference sequence). Trimming took off 6 bases at V and 6 bases at J, with 14 bases between the two ends. TCRdb keeps only in-frame clones here, not all; method: immunoSEQ multiplex PCR. This table holds some 80,000 clones, about 87% found once. To note about this clone: Antigen unknown.

The chain has TRBV19 and TRBJ1-2; D is perhaps TRBD1 (6 bases). Source: CD4+ or CD8+ T cells sorted from blood, taken in a trial of the OX40 agonist ivuxolimab. This sequence was found in an adult with an advanced solid tumor such as melanoma, head and neck, liver or kidney cancer. As DNA, the CDR3 is TGTGCCAGTAGATTACAGGGAATGGATGGCTACACCTTC. This encodes CASRLQGMDGYTF.